One and the same sample provided the 5 T cell receptor beta chains below, sequenced in a study of shared clonotypes between healthy human individuals. Generated by immunoSEQ multiplex PCR, the TCRdb table keeps only in-frame clones and is missing some. Of roughly 2.6 million clones in the sample, just over 90% were seen once. Sequenced input: naive CD4+ T cells sorted from blood. Subset reported: CD45RA+ positively selected. The source is a man younger than 30 in good health.

The rearrangement links TRBV6-1 to TRBJ1-6; 8 bases line up with TRBD1. Trimming took 3 bases from V and 6 from J; bases not matched to a gene: 4. Germline-derived CDR1 and CDR2 are MNHNS and SASEGT. The CDR3 consists of 15 residues. This CDR3 is CASSERTGLNSPLHF. CDR3 bases: TGTGCCAGCAGTGAGCGGACAGGGCTTAATTCACCCCTCCACTTT.

The chain recombines TRBV6-1 with TRBJ2-7; 10 nucleotides align to TRBD2. The CDR3 is 15 residues long. Trimming removed 4 bases from V and 0 bases from J; junction bases left unmatched: 3. CDR1 is MNHNS and CDR2 is SASEGT in the germline V gene. The CDR3 DNA is TGTGCCAGCAGTGCTACTAGCGGGACCTCCTACGAGCAGTACTTC. Protein: CASSATSGTSYEQYF.

The chain links TRBV7-4 to TRBJ1-6; D perhaps matches TRBD1 (5 bases). Germline V gene data show CDR1 as SGHVT and CDR2 as SQSDAQ. The CDR3 has 15 amino acids. The V gene lost 6 bases and the J gene lost 4 bases, with 13 bases spanning the gap. CDR3 protein: CASREQDSYNSPLHF. CDR3 in DNA: TGTGCCAGCAGGGAACAGGATAGTTATAATTCACCCCTCCACTTT.

The genes are TRBV28 and TRBJ1-1; 7 bases agree with TRBD1. V lost 7 bases, J lost 4 bases, and 6 bases stayed unmatched. Germline V gives CDR1 MDHEN, CDR2 SYDVKM. The CDR3 totals 13 residues. CDR3 in amino acids: CASTRGEGTEAFF. DNA of the CDR3: TGTGCCAGCACCAGGGGGGAAGGCACTGAAGCTTTCTTT.

CDR3 sequence: CASSLDQGASGANVLTF. The CDR3 DNA reads as TGTGCCAGCAGCTTAGACCAGGGGGCCTCTGGGGCCAACGTCCTGACTTTC. V is TRBV7-2 and J is TRBJ2-6, with 8 bases that match TRBD1. The CDR3 runs 17 residues. J gave up 0 bases and V 1 base, and 2 bases lay outside the gene matches. CDR1 is SGHTA and CDR2 is FQGNSA in the germline V gene. The full variable domain, with the rest looked up from reference TRBV7-2 and TRBJ2-6, is GAGVSQSPSNKVTEKGKDVELRCDPISGHTALYWYRQSLGQGLEFLIYFQGNSAPDKSGLPSDRFSAERTGGSVSTLTIQRTQQEDSAVYLCASSLDQGASGANVLTFGAGSRLTVL.